This T cell receptor beta chain originates from a study of T cell repertoires in ileal Crohn's disease. As for the study in general: Median disease duration was around eight years; 35% smoked at surgery. Points from the study as a whole: Endoscopic recurrence occurred in every patient whose clonality exceeded 26.8%.

The germline V and J ends were trimmed by 5 bases and 7 bases, with 11 bases remaining between them. The CDR3 is made up of 12 amino acids. CDR1 is SGHVS, CDR2 FNYEAQ, per germline. Each sample's TCRB immunosequencing used 450 to 650 nanograms of biopsy DNA. The protocol was immunoSEQ multiplex PCR, while the TCRdb copy is restricted to in-frame clones and leaves out a portion. The sample has roughly 15,000 clones; 60% are singletons. To note about this clone: Its antigen is not identified.

Sequenced sample: ileal tissue. This clonotype originated in an adult with Crohn's disease. The chain carries TRBV7-6 and TRBJ1-1; D is undetermined. CDR3 amino acids: CASSRGGSEAFF. CDR3 DNA: TGTGCCAGCAGCCGTGGAGGGAGTGAAGCTTTCTTT.